The entry below gives a single T cell receptor beta chain sequence along with its context. Its antigen is not known. This entry belongs to a study of cytomegalovirus exposure and HLA in healthy donors. Findings of the study overall: When analyzed later, a missense DCLRE1C variant was found to be linked to TCR beta V- and J-gene trimming. Among TCR beta chains of equal frequency, HLA-associated ones were more clonally expanded in a later analysis. The CMV antigen specificity of a few CMV-associated chains was confirmed through in vitro analysis.

CDR1 and CDR2 from the germline V gene are SNHLY and FYNNEI. The CDR3 loop spans 13 amino acids. Trimming removed 8 bases from V and 7 bases from J; junction bases left unmatched: 3. PCR was performed using 60 Vbeta and 13 Jbeta primers. TCRdb's table, derived via immunoSEQ multiplex PCR, lists solely in-frame clones and lacks some. The profile covers over 120,000 clones, with 70% to 85% appearing a single time and 9% to 10% taken by the ten largest. The chain combines TRBV2 with TRBJ2-2; TRBD2 matches at 11 bases. The sample taken for sequencing was PBMCs. The clonotype was recovered from a woman aged 60-70 years in good health and CMV-seropositive. The CDR3 is CASSTSGSGELFF. The DNA of the CDR3 is TGTGCCAGCTCTACTAGCGGGAGCGGGGAGCTGTTTTTT.